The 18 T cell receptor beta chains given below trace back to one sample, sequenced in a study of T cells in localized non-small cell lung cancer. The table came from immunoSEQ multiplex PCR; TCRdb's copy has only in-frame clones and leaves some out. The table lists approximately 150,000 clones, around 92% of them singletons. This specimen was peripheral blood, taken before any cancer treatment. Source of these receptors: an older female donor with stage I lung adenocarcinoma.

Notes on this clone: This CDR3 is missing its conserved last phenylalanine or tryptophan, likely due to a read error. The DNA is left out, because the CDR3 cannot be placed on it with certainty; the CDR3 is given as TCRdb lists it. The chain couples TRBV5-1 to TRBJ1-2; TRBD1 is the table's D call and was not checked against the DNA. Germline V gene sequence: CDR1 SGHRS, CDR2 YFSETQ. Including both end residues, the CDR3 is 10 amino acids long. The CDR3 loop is CASSTWTEPR.

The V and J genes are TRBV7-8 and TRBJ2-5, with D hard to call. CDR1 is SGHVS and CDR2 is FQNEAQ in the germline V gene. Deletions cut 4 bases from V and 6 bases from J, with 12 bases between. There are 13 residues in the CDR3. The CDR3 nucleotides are TGTGCCAGCAGCTCACCAACCTCAAAGACCCAGTACTTC. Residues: CASSSPTSKTQYF.

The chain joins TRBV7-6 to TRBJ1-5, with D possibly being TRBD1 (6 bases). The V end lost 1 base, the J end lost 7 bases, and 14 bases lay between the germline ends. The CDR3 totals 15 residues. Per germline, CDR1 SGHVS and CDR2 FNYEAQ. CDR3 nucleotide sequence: TGTGCCAGCAGCTTAGAGTCAGGGGTGGGGCAGCCCCAGCATTTT. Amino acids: CASSLESGVGQPQHF.

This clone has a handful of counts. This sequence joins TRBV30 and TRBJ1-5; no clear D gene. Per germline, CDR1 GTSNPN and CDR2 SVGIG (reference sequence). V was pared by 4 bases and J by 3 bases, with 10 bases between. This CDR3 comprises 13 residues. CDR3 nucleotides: TGTGCCTGGAATGGAGCCCCCAATCAGCCCCAGCATTTT. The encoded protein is CAWNGAPNQPQHF.

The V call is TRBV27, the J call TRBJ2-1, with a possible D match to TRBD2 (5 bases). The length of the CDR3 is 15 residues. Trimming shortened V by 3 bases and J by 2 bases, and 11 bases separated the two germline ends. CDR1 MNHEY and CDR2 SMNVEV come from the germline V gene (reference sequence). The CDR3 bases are TGTGCCAGCAGTTTTCTTGGAGGCGCCTACAATGAGCAGTTCTTC. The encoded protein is CASSFLGGAYNEQFF.

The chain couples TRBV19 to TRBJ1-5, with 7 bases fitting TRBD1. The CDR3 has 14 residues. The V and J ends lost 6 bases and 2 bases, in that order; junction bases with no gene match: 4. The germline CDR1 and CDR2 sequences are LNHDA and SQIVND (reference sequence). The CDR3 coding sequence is TGTGCCAGTAGGCCAGGGGGGGGCAATCAGCCCCAGCATTTT. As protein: CASRPGGGNQPQHF.

The CDR3: CASSPITGEAYGYTF. The CDR3 DNA reads TGTGCCAGCTCACCGATCACGGGGGAGGCCTATGGCTACACCTTC. This rearrangement joins TRBV18 to TRBJ1-2; D may be TRBD1 (5 bases). The V gene lost 3 bases and the J gene lost 4 bases, with 15 bases spanning the gap. The CDR3 runs to 15 residues. CDR1 and CDR2 from the germline V gene are KGHSH and LQKENI.

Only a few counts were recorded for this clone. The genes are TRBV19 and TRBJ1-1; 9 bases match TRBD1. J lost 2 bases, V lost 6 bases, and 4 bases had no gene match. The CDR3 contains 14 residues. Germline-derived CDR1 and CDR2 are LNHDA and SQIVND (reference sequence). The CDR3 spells CASRGTGRNTEAFF. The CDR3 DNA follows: TGTGCCAGTAGGGGGACAGGGAGAAACACTGAAGCTTTCTTT.

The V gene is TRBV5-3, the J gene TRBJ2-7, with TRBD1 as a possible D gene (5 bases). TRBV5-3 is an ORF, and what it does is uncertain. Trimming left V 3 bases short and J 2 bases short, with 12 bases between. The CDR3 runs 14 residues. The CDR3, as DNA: TGTGCCAGAAGCTCATACAGGAGAACCTACGAGCAGTACTTC. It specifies CARSSYRRTYEQYF.

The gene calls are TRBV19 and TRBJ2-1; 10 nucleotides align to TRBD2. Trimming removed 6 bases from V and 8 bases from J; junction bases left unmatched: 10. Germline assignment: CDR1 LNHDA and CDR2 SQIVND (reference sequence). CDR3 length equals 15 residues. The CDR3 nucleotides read TGTGCCAGTAGACCTCTCCGGAGCGGGAGGGATGAGCAGTTCTTC. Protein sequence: CASRPLRSGRDEQFF.

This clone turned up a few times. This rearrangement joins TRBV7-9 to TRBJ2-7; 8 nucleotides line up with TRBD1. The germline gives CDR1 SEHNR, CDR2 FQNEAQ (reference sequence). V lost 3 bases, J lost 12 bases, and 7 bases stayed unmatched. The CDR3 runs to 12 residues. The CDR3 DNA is TGTGCCAGCAGCTTGAGTTCCGGGACAGGGTACTTC. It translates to CASSLSSGTGYF.

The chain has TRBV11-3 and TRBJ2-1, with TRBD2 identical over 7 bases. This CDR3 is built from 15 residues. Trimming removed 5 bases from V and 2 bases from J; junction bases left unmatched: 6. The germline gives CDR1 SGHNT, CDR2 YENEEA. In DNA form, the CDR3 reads TGTGCCAGCAGCCCTACTAGCGCGACCTACAATGAGCAGTTCTTC. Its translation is CASSPTSATYNEQFF.

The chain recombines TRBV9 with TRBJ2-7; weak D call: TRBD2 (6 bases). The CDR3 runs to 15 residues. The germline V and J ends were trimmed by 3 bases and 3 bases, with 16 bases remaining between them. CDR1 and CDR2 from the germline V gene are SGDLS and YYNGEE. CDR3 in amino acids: CASSASSGTHYEQYF. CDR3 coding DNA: TGTGCCAGCAGCGCCAGCTCCGGGACTCACTACGAGCAGTACTTC.

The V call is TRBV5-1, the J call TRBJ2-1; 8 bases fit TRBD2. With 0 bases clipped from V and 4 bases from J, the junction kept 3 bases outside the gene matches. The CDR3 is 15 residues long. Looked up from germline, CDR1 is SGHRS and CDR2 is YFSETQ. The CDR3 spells CASSLGSSGYNEQFF. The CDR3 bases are TGCGCCAGCAGCTTGGGGTCTAGCGGGTACAATGAGCAGTTCTTC.

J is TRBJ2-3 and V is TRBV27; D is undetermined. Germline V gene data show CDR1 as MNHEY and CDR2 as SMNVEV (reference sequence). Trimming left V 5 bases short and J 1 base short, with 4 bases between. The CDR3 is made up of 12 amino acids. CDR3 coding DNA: TGTGCCAGCAGTAGGGGCACAGATACGCAGTATTTT. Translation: CASSRGTDTQYF.

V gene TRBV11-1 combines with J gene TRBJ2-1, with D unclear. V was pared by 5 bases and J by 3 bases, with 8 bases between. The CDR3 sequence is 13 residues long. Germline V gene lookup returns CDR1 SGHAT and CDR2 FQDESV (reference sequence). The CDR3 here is CASSPPYYNEQFF. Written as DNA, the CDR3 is TGTGCCAGCAGCCCCCCGTACTACAATGAGCAGTTCTTC.

In nucleotides, the CDR3 is TGTGCCAGCAGTTTGGCGGGGGGTCCTGAAAAACTGTTTTTT. Translated: CASSLAGGPEKLFF. The genes are TRBV28 and TRBJ1-4, with a possible D match to TRBD1 (5 bases). V was cut by 3 bases and J by 7 bases, with 12 bases left in between. The CDR3 spans 14 residues. Germline V gene data show CDR1 as MDHEN and CDR2 as SYDVKM.

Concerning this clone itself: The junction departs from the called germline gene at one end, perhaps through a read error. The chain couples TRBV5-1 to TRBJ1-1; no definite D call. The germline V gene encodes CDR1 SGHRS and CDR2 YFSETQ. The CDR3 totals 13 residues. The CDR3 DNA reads TGTGCCAGCAGCTTGTTGATAAACACTGAAGCTTTCTTT. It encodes CASSLLINTEAFF. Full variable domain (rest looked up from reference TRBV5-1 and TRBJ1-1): KAGVTQTPRYLIKTRGQQVTLSCSPISGHRSVSWYQQTPGQGLQFLFEYFSETQRNKGNFPGRFSGRQFSNSRSEMNVSTLELGDSALYLCASSLLINTEAFFGQGTRLTVV.